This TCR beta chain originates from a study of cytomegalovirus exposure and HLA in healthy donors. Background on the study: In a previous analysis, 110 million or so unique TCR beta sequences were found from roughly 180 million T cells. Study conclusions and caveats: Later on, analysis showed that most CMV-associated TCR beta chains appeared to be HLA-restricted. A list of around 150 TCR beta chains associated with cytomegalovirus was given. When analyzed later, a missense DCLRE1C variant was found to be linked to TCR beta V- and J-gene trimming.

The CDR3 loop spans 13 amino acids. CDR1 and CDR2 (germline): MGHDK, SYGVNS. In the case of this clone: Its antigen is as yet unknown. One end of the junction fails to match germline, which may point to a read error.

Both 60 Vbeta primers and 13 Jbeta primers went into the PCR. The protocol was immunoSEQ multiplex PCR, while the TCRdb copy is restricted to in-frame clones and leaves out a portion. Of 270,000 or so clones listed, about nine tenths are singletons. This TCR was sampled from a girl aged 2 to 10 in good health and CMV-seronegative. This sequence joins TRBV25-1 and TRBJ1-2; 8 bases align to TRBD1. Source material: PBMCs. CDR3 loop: CASSESTGDGYTF. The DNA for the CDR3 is TGTGCTAGCAGTGAGTCGACAGGGGACGGCTACACCTTC.